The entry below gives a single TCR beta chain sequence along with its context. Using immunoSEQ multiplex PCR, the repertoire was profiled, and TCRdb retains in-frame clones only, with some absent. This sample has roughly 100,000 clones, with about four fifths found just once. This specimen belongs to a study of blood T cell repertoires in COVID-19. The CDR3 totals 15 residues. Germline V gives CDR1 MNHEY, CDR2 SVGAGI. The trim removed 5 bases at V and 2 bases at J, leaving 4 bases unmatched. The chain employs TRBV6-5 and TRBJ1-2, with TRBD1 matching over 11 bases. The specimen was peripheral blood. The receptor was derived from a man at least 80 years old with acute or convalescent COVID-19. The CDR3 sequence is CASSPRDRGNYGYTF. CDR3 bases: TGTGCCAGCAGTCCCCGGGACAGGGGGAACTATGGCTACACCTTC.